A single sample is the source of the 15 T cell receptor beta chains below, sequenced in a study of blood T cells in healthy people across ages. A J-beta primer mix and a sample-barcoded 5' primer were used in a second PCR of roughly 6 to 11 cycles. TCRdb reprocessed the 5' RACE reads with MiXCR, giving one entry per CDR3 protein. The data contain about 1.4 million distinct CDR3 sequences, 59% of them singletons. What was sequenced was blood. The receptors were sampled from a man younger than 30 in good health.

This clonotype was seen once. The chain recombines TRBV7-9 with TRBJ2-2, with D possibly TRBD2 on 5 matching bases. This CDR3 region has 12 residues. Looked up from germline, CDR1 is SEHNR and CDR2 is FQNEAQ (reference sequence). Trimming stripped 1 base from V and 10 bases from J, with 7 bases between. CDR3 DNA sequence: TGTGCCAGCAGCTTAGTAGCGCCGGAGCTGTTTTTT. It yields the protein CASSLVAPELFF.

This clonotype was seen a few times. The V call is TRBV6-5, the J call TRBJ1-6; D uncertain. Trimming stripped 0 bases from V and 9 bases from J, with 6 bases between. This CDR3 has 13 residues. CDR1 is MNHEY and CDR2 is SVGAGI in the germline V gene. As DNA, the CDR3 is TGTGCCAGCAGTTACTCGTCCGGTTCACCCCTCCACTTT. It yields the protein CASSYSSGSPLHF.

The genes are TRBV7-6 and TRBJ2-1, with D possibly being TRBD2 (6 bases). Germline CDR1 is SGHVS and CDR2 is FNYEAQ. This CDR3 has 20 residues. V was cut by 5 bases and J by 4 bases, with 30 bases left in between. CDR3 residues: CASSLRDPGTMLTRYNEQFF. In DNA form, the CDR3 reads TGTGCCAGCAGCCTGCGGGACCCCGGGACGATGCTTACCCGTTACAATGAGCAGTTCTTC.

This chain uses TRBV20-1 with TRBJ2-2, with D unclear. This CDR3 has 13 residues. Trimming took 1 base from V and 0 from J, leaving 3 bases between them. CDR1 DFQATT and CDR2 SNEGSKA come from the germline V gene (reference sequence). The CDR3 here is CSARVTNTGELFF. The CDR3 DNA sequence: TGCAGTGCTAGAGTGACGAACACCGGGGAGCTGTTTTTT.

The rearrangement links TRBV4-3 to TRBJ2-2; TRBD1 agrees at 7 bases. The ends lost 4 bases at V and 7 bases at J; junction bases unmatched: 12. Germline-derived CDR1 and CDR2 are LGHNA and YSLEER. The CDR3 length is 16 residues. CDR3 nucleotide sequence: TGCGCCAGCAGCCTAACCACCCGACAGGGATACGGGGAGCTGTTTTTT. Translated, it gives CASSLTTRQGYGELFF.

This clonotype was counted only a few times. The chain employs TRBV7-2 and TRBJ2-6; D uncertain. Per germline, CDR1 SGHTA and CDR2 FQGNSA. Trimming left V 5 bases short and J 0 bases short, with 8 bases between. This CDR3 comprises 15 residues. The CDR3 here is CASSAYHSGANVLTF. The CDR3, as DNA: TGTGCCAGCAGCGCCTATCACTCTGGGGCCAACGTCCTGACTTTC.

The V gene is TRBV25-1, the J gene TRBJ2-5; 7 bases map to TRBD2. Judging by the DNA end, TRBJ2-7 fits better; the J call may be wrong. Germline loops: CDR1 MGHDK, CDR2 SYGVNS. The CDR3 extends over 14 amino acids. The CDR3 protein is CASRGVGGDYEQYF. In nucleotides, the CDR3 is TGTGCCAGCAGGGGTGTGGGAGGGGACTACGAGCAGTACTTC.

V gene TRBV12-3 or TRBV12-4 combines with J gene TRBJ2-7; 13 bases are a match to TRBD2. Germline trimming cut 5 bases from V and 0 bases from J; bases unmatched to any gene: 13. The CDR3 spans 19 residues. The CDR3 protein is CASSLRTSGGQGISYEQYF. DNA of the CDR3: TGTGCCAGCAGTCTGAGGACTAGCGGGGGCCAAGGAATCTCCTACGAGCAGTACTTC.

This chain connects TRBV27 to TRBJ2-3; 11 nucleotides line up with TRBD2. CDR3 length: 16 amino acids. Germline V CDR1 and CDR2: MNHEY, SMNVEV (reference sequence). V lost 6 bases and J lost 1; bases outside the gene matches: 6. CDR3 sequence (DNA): TGTGCCAGCAGAATTAGCGGGGGGGCCCGCACAGATACGCAGTATTTT. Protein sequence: CASRISGGARTDTQYF.

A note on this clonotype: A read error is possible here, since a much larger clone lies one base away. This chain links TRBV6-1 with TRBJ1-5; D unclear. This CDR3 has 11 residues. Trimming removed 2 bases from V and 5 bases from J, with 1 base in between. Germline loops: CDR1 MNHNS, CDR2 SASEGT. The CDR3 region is CASSEHQPQHF. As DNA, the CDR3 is TGTGCCAGCAGTGAACATCAGCCCCAGCATTTT.

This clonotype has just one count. Here the CDR3 DNA reads TGTGCCAGCAGTGAACCGTCACTGTGGGAGCAGTACTTC. Encoded protein: CASSEPSLWEQYF. This chain connects TRBV2 to TRBJ2-4; a weak D match, TRBD2 (5 bases). Germline CDR1 and CDR2: SNHLY and FYNNEI. V was pared by 2 bases and J by 13 bases, with 15 bases between. The CDR3 has 13 residues.

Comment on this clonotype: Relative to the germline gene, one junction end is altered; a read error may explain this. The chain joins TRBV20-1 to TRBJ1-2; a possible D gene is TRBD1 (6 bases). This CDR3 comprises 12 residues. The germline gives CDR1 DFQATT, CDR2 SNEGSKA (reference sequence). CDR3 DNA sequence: TGCAGTGCTAGCTGGGACAACTATGGCCACACCTTC. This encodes CSASWDNYGHTF.

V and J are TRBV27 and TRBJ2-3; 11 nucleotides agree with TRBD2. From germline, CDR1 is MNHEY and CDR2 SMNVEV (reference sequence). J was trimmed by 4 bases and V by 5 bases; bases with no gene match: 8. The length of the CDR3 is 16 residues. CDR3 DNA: TGTGCCAGCAGTGCCCCCCTAGCGGGGGGAGCAGATACGCAGTATTTT. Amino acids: CASSAPLAGGADTQYF.

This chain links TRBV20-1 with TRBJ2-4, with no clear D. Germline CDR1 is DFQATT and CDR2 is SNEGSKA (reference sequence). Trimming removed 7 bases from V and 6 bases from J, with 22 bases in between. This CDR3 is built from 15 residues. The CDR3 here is CSVLPHGVVGNIQYF. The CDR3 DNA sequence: TGCAGTGTCCTCCCTCATGGGGTTGTTGGAAACATTCAGTACTTC.

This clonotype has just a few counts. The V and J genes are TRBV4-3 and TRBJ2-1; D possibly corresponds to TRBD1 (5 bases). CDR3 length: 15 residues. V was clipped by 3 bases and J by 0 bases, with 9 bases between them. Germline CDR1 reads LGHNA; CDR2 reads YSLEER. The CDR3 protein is CASSQDTNSYNEQFF. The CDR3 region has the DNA TGCGCCAGCAGCCAGGACACCAACTCCTACAATGAGCAGTTCTTC.